The 32 T cell receptor beta chains below all came from one sample that was sequenced in a study of blood T cell repertoires in COVID-19. Profiled with immunoSEQ multiplex PCR; TCRdb holds only in-frame clones, not every one. The sample has 120,000 to 150,000 clones, 84% seen once; the top ten hold under 9.5%. Sequenced: peripheral blood. Every receptor here comes from a woman aged 80 or over in a cohort sampled during active or convalescent COVID-19.

This clone has more than one count but fewer than ten. The J gene is TRBJ1-2, the V gene TRBV7-8, with TRBD1 matching 9 bases. The CDR3 contains 15 residues. From germline, CDR1 is SGHVS and CDR2 FQNEAQ. V dropped 1 base and J dropped 5; count of bases not matched to a gene: 5. Written as DNA, the CDR3 is TGTGCCAGCAGCTTAGGCGCACAGGGGGCTTATGGCTACACCTTC. Its protein product is CASSLGAQGAYGYTF.

V usage is TRBV29-1 and J usage is TRBJ2-7, with 7 bases that match TRBD1. This CDR3 comprises 14 residues. V shed 2 bases and J 4 bases; nucleotides not matched to a gene: 8. Germline values: CDR1 SQVTM, CDR2 ANQGSEA. CDR3: CSVESRQGEYEQYF. CDR3 nucleotides: TGCAGCGTTGAATCACGGCAGGGGGAGTACGAGCAGTACTTC.

This chain links TRBV14 with TRBJ2-5, with 8 bases fitting TRBD1. Germline CDR1 is SGHDN and CDR2 is FVKESK. The CDR3 is 16 residues long. The V segment lost 1 base and the J segment 1 base; nucleotides outside the gene matches: 5. For the CDR3, the DNA is TGTGCCAGCAGCCAAGGCGGGACAGGACTCCAAGAGACCCAGTACTTC. As protein: CASSQGGTGLQETQYF.

The genes are TRBV7-2 and TRBJ1-6, with 8 bases fitting TRBD1. The CDR3 consists of 16 residues. Germline CDR1 SGHTA, CDR2 FQGNSA. V lost 5 bases to trimming and J lost 4 bases; unmatched junction nucleotides: 7. CDR3 region: CASSGQGRGYNSPLHF. DNA for the CDR3: TGTGCCAGCAGCGGACAGGGAAGGGGGTATAATTCACCCCTCCACTTT. The full variable domain, rest sourced from reference TRBV7-2 and TRBJ1-6, is GAGVSQSPSNKVTEKGKDVELRCDPISGHTALYWYRQSLGQGLEFLIYFQGNSAPDKSGLPSDRFSAERTGGSVSTLTIQRTQQEDSAVYLCASSGQGRGYNSPLHFGNGTRLTVT.

The chain carries TRBV6-2 or TRBV6-3 and TRBJ1-2, with TRBD1 matching 7 bases. Germline V CDR1 and CDR2: MNHEY, SVGEGT. The CDR3 sequence is 15 residues long. V lost 0 bases to trimming and J lost 13 bases; unmatched junction nucleotides: 14. In DNA form, the CDR3 reads TGTGCCAGCAGTTACTCTTTGGACAGGCGGGGGGTCGGCACCTTC. It yields the protein CASSYSLDRRGVGTF.

The gene calls are TRBV29-1 and TRBJ1-2; D is unclear. Germline V CDR1 and CDR2: SQVTM, ANQGSEA. The CDR3 runs to 13 residues. Deletions cut 7 bases from V and 7 bases from J, with 19 bases between. The CDR3: CSGGNTLSGGYTF. CDR3 in DNA: TGCAGCGGCGGGAATACATTGTCGGGTGGCTACACCTTC.

The gene calls are TRBV7-7 and TRBJ2-5; 10 bases fit TRBD1. Germline V CDR1 and CDR2: SSHAT, FNYEAQ (reference sequence). The CDR3 is 14 residues long. V lost 6 bases and J lost 4; bases outside the gene matches: 5. CDR3 loop: CASSTTGGGETQYF. Written as DNA, the CDR3 is TGTGCCAGCAGTACGACAGGGGGCGGAGAGACCCAGTACTTC.

The gene calls are TRBV27 and TRBJ2-2; D is unclear. Trimming removed 5 bases at V and 5 bases at J, with 9 bases between. The CDR3 is made up of 13 amino acids. Germline-derived CDR1 and CDR2 are MNHEY and SMNVEV (reference sequence). This CDR3 is CASSNRWTGELFF. CDR3 DNA sequence: TGTGCCAGCAGTAACAGATGGACCGGGGAGCTGTTTTTT.

The V call is TRBV4-1, the J call TRBJ2-3; 8 bases match TRBD1. The germline V gene encodes CDR1 MGHRA and CDR2 YSYEKL. The CDR3 has 13 residues. Trimming removed 6 bases from V and 10 bases from J; junction bases left unmatched: 9. The CDR3 spells CASSPGEQGAQYF. CDR3 coding DNA: TGCGCCAGCAGTCCCGGGGAACAGGGGGCGCAGTATTTT.

This clone was seen more than once but under ten times. This chain connects TRBV30 to TRBJ1-2; D is ambiguous. Germline lookup yields CDR1 GTSNPN and CDR2 SVGIG (reference sequence). The CDR3 runs to 14 residues. V dropped 2 bases and J dropped 3 bases, with 13 bases sitting between them. CDR3 coding DNA: TGTGCCTGGAGTCGCCTCGGCGGCTACTATGGCTACACCTTC. It codes for CAWSRLGGYYGYTF.

This clone was found once. The chain joins TRBV28 to TRBJ2-7, with 7 positions matching TRBD1. The junction had 7 bases not matched to a gene; V was cut back by 5 bases and J by 3 bases. CDR1 and CDR2 from the germline V gene are MDHEN and SYDVKM. The CDR3 length is 14 residues. In DNA form, the CDR3 reads TGTGCCAGCAGTCTCCGTGGGACAGTCTACGAGCAGTACTTC. This sequence encodes CASSLRGTVYEQYF.

The chain uses TRBV5-3 and TRBJ2-7; TRBD2 matches at 8 bases. TRBV5-3 is an open reading frame, and its role is uncertain. After removal of 4 bases from V and 2 bases from J, the junction contained 20 bases not matched to a gene. The CDR3 consists of 19 residues. For the CDR3, the DNA is TGTGCCAGAAGCCTACTCGGTAGCGGGACCTGGGGGCTTACCTACGAGCAGTACGTC. It specifies CARSLLGSGTWGLTYEQYV.

The V call is TRBV11-2, the J call TRBJ1-2, with D possibly TRBD1 on 5 matching bases. Germline lookup yields CDR1 SGHAT and CDR2 FQNNGV. Trimming removed 4 bases at V and 2 bases at J, with 5 bases between. The CDR3 has 12 residues. The CDR3 loop reads CASSYRNYGYTF. CDR3 nucleotide sequence: TGTGCCAGCAGCTACAGGAACTATGGCTACACCTTC.

The chain joins TRBV3-1 (or the pseudogene TRBV3-2) to TRBJ2-7; 8 bases fit TRBD1. J gave up 3 bases and V 4 bases, and 5 bases lay outside the gene matches. The V gene's germline CDR1 is LGHDT and CDR2 YNNKEL (reference sequence). CDR3 length equals 14 residues. The CDR3 reads CASSPRTGSYEQYF. Here the CDR3 DNA reads TGTGCCAGCAGCCCCCGGACAGGGAGCTACGAGCAGTACTTC.

This chain uses TRBV18 with TRBJ2-5; D possibly corresponds to TRBD2 (5 bases). V lost 0 bases, J lost 5 bases, and 13 bases lay in between. The CDR3 is made up of 15 amino acids. Germline V gene sequence: CDR1 KGHSH, CDR2 LQKENI. CDR3 sequence: CASSPPNGVGETQYF. CDR3 DNA: TGTGCCAGCTCACCACCAAACGGGGTGGGGGAGACCCAGTACTTC. The full variable domain, in which reference TRBV18 and TRBJ2-5 provide the parts outside the CDR3, is NAGVMQNPRHLVRRRGQEARLRCSPMKGHSHVYWYRQLPEEGLKFMVYLQKENIIDESGMPKERFSAEFPKEGPSILRIQQVVRGDSAAYFCASSPPNGVGETQYFGPGTRLLVL.

The chain is built from TRBV7-3 and TRBJ2-3; TRBD1 is a possible D gene (5 bases). V dropped 3 bases and J dropped 8 bases, with 12 bases sitting between them. Germline V gives CDR1 SGHTA, CDR2 FQGTGA. The CDR3 has 13 amino acids. In nucleotides, the CDR3 is TGTGCCAGCAGCTTGGGGCTGGGTGGTACGCAGTATTTT. As protein: CASSLGLGGTQYF.

The sample holds one count of this clone. This chain uses TRBV3-1 (or the pseudogene TRBV3-2) with TRBJ2-6; 8 bases align to TRBD1. The CDR3 contains 20 residues. J was trimmed by 1 base and V by 0 bases; bases with no gene match: 11. From germline, CDR1 is LGHDT and CDR2 YNNKEL (reference sequence). The CDR3 DNA reads TGTGCCAGCAGCCAAGATGGTCGGACAGGGAGATTGTCTGGGGCCAACGTCCTGACTTTC. Protein sequence: CASSQDGRTGRLSGANVLTF.

The rearrangement uses TRBV7-3 and TRBJ2-1, with no clear D. The germline CDR1 and CDR2 sequences are SGHTA and FQGTGA. The CDR3 extends over 14 amino acids. Trimming took 0 bases from V and 3 from J, leaving 6 bases between them. The CDR3 spells CASSLTADYNEQFF. CDR3 coding DNA: TGTGCCAGCAGCTTAACGGCGGACTACAATGAGCAGTTCTTC.

V and J are TRBV23-1 and TRBJ2-1; the match to TRBD1 covers 10 bases. TRBV23-1 has ORF status, its function being uncertain. This CDR3 contains 18 residues. Germline trimming cut 6 bases from V and 4 bases from J; bases unmatched to any gene: 15. This chain's CDR3 is CASRPEGLGTGVYNEQFF. CDR3 coding DNA: TGCGCCAGCAGACCAGAAGGCCTAGGGACAGGGGTATACAATGAGCAGTTCTTC.

This clone occurred once. V and J are TRBV30 and TRBJ1-1; possibly TRBD1 for D (6 bases). Germline CDR1 reads GTSNPN; CDR2 reads SVGIG (reference sequence). The CDR3 spans 14 residues. The V gene lost 0 bases and the J gene lost 6 bases, with 14 bases spanning the gap. CDR3 sequence reads: CAWSVVGGAPEAFF. Here the CDR3 DNA reads TGTGCCTGGAGTGTAGTAGGGGGGGCACCTGAAGCTTTCTTT.

The chain joins TRBV20-1 to TRBJ2-3; 9 bases line up with TRBD2. The length of the CDR3 is 16 residues. Germline CDR1 is DFQATT and CDR2 is SNEGSKA (reference sequence). J was trimmed by 5 bases and V by 3 bases; bases with no gene match: 12. This chain's CDR3 is CSASYFAGGQGDTQYF. The CDR3 DNA reads as TGCAGTGCTAGTTATTTCGCGGGGGGGCAGGGAGATACGCAGTATTTT.

The V call is TRBV6-2 or TRBV6-3, the J call TRBJ2-7, with D maybe TRBD2 (6 bases). V dropped 6 bases and J dropped 9 bases, with 15 bases sitting between them. The CDR3 extends over 12 amino acids. Germline CDR1 reads MNHEY; CDR2 reads SVGEGT. The CDR3 region has the DNA TGTGCCAGCAGCTGGGACTCCTTTGGGCAGTACGTC. Amino acids: CASSWDSFGQYV.

This clone was seen more than once but under ten times. The chain is built from TRBV7-9 and TRBJ2-7; 7 nucleotides agree with TRBD2. This CDR3 is 15 amino acids long. After removal of 2 bases from V and 6 bases from J, the junction contained 10 bases not matched to a gene. CDR1 SEHNR and CDR2 FQNEAQ come from the germline V gene (reference sequence). The DNA of the CDR3 is TGTGCCAGCAGCTTAACTAGCGTCGTAAGCTCCGAGCAGTACTTC. Amino acids: CASSLTSVVSSEQYF. Combining the CDR3 with reference TRBV7-9 and TRBJ2-7 gives the whole variable domain DTGVSQNPRHKITKRGQNVTFRCDPISEHNRLYWYRQTLGQGPEFLTYFQNEAQLEKSRLLSDRFSAERPKGSFSTLEIQRTEQGDSAMYLCASSLTSVVSSEQYFGPGTRLTVT.

The chain carries TRBV13 and TRBJ2-1; D is possibly TRBD2 (6 bases). This CDR3 comprises 13 residues. With 7 bases removed from V and 4 bases from J, the gap between germline ends came to 11 bases. In germline, CDR1 is PRHDT, CDR2 FYEKMQ (reference sequence). DNA of the CDR3: TGTGCCAGCAAGGGACTCCGGTACAATGAGCAGTTCTTC. Translation gives CASKGLRYNEQFF.

The chain combines TRBV30 with TRBJ1-2, with TRBD1 identical over 7 bases. Germline V gene lookup returns CDR1 GTSNPN and CDR2 SVGIG (reference sequence). This CDR3 has 14 residues. After removal of 2 bases from V and 8 bases from J, the junction contained 11 bases not matched to a gene. CDR3 region: CAWSPSPTGYGYTF. The CDR3 DNA sequence: TGTGCCTGGAGTCCCTCCCCGACAGGGTACGGCTACACCTTC.

V usage is TRBV6-5 and J usage is TRBJ1-1, with a possible D match to TRBD1 (5 bases). The CDR3 spans 14 residues. Trimming stripped 6 bases from V and 4 bases from J, with 15 bases between. Per the germline V gene, CDR1 is MNHEY and CDR2 is SVGAGI. CDR3 sequence: CASRNQGSSTEAFF. DNA of the CDR3: TGTGCCAGCAGGAATCAGGGTTCTAGCACTGAAGCTTTCTTT.

The gene calls are TRBV6-2 or TRBV6-3 and TRBJ1-1, with D hard to call. The CDR3 consists of 16 residues. The germline gives CDR1 MNHEY, CDR2 SVGEGT. Trimming took 1 base from V and 1 from J, leaving 13 bases between them. In DNA, the CDR3 is TGTGCCAGCAGTTACTGGACCCCGGAGGGGAACACTGAAGCTTTCTTT. Its translation is CASSYWTPEGNTEAFF.

The chain is built from TRBV7-8 and TRBJ2-5; D is perhaps TRBD2 (6 bases). V gave up 5 bases and J gave up 5 bases, with 15 bases separating them. This CDR3 is built from 14 residues. The germline V gene has CDR1 SGHVS and CDR2 FQNEAQ. CDR3 amino acids: CASSPGGALETQYF. DNA of the CDR3: TGTGCCAGCAGCCCGGGCGGGGCACTGGAGACCCAGTACTTC. The complete variable domain, with remaining parts taken from reference TRBV7-8 and TRBJ2-5, reads GAGVSQSPRYKVAKRGQDVALRCDPISGHVSLFWYQQALGQGPEFLTYFQNEAQLDKSGLPSDRFFAERPEGSVSTLKIQRTQQEDSAVYLCASSPGGALETQYFGPGTRLLVL.

This chain joins TRBV6-5 and TRBJ1-4; 9 nucleotides align to TRBD1. Trimming cost V 4 bases and J 7 bases; bases outside gene matches: 4. This CDR3 is 14 amino acids long. In germline, CDR1 is MNHEY, CDR2 SVGAGI. Here the CDR3 DNA reads TGTGCCAGCAGTTCGACAGGGGGTGGTGAAAAACTGTTTTTT. Translating gives CASSSTGGGEKLFF.

This chain links TRBV7-2 with TRBJ1-6; weak D call: TRBD1 (6 bases). In germline, CDR1 is SGHTA, CDR2 FQGNSA. V dropped 6 bases and J dropped 7 bases, with 13 bases sitting between them. This CDR3 comprises 14 residues. DNA of the CDR3: TGTGCCAGCAGGGGATGGACAGAAAATTCACCCCTCCACTTT. It translates to CASRGWTENSPLHF.

This clone was seen a single time. The chain links TRBV6-5 to TRBJ2-6; D may be TRBD2 (7 bases). CDR3 length equals 15 residues. The germline CDR1 and CDR2 sequences are MNHEY and SVGAGI. With 4 bases removed from V and 4 bases from J, the gap between germline ends came to 11 bases. The CDR3 sequence: CASSWGGSGANVLTF. CDR3 sequence (DNA): TGTGCCAGCAGTTGGGGGGGCTCCGGGGCCAACGTCCTGACTTTC.

This rearrangement joins TRBV7-6 to TRBJ2-2, with D hard to call. CDR1 SGHVS and CDR2 FNYEAQ come from the germline V gene. The CDR3 runs to 17 residues. V dropped 1 base and J dropped 8 bases, with 20 bases sitting between them. The CDR3 DNA follows: TGTGCCAGCAGCTTAGTCCCAGGAACAACTTTAATGGGGGAGCTGTTTTTT. This gives the protein CASSLVPGTTLMGELFF.